This T cell receptor beta chain was sequenced for a study of T cells in Graves' hyperthyroidism and ophthalmopathy. Study-wide background: Peripheral blood draws took place at initial diagnosis, ahead of any treatment.

Authors of the study amplified TCR beta CDR3 regions from RNA transcripts. HTBI primers were used for first-round RT-PCR of the TCR CDR3. MiXCR, run by TCRdb on the multiplex PCR reads, gives a single entry per CDR3 protein. The table includes some 580,000 distinct CDR3 sequences, about a sixth detected once. General study findings and limits: Ophthalmopathy could be told apart from stable hyperthyroidism with a 13 V-J model.

This clonotype was seen a few times. Its specificity is not known. Patients having uncontrolled infection, another autoimmune disease, pregnancy or lactation were not included. The CDR3 extends over 14 amino acids. Germline CDR1 is MNHEY and CDR2 is SVGAGI. With 5 bases removed from V and 1 base from J, the gap between germline ends came to 11 bases. Sequenced sample: blood. This chain connects TRBV6-5 to TRBJ1-1; weak D call: TRBD1 (5 bases). The clonotype comes from a woman in her 40s with Graves' ophthalmopathy. This CDR3 is CASSGGATNTEAFF. As DNA, the CDR3 is TGTGCCAGCAGTGGAGGGGCTACGAACACTGAAGCTTTCTTT.